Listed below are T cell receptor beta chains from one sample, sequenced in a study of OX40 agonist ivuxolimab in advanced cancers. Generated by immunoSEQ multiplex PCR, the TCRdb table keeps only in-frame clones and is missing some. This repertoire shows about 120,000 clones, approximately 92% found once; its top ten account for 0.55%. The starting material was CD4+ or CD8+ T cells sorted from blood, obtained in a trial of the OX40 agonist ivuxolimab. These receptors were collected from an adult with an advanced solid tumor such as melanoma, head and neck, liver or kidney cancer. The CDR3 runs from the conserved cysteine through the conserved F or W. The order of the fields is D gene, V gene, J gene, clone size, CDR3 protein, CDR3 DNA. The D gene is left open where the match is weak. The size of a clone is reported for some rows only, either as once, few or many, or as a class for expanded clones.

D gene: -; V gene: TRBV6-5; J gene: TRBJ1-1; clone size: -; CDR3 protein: CASSSGTNRNTEAFF; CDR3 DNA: TGTGCCAGCAGTTCGGGCACTAATCGGAACACTGAAGCTTTCTTT
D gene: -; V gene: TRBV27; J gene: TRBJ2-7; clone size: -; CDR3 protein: CASSLTFRTSYEQYF; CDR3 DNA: TGTGCCAGCAGTTTAACTTTTCGTACCTCCTACGAGCAGTACTTC
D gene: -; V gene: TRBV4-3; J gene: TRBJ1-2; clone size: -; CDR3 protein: CASSPNVGVDYGYTF; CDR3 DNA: TGCGCCAGCAGTCCGAATGTAGGGGTTGACTATGGCTACACCTTC
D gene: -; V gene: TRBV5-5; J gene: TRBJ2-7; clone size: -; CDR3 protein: CASSPAGRNGFYEQYF; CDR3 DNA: TGTGCCAGCAGCCCGGCGGGGAGGAATGGATTCTACGAGCAGTACTTC
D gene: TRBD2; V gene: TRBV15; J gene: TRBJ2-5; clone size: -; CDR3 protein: CATSRGLAGRGETQYF; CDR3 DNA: TGTGCCACCAGCAGAGGACTAGCGGGGAGGGGAGAGACCCAGTACTTC
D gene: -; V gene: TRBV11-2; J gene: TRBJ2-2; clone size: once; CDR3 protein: CASSLNSGFGELFF; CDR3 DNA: TGTGCCAGCAGCTTAAATTCGGGGTTCGGGGAGCTGTTTTTT
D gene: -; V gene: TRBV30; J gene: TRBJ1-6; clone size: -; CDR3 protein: CAYQWVDNSPLHF; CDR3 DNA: TGTGCCTACCAATGGGTGGATAATTCACCCCTCCACTTT
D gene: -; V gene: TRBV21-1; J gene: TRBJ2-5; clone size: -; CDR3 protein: CASSKFRAEETQYF; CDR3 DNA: TGTGCCAGCAGCAAATTCAGGGCGGAAGAGACCCAGTACTTC
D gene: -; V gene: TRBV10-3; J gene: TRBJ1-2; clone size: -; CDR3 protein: CAITRDRDAGDYGYTF; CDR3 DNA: TGTGCCATCACCCGAGACCGGGACGCCGGAGACTATGGCTACACCTTC
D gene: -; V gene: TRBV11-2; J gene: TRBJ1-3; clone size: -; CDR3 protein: CASSLDLWGNTIYF; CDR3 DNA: TGTGCCAGCAGCTTAGATCTTTGGGGGAACACCATATATTTT
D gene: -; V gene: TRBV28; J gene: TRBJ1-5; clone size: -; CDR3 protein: CASSFDQDNQPQHF; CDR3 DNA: TGTGCCAGCAGTTTTGATCAGGACAATCAGCCCCAGCATTTT
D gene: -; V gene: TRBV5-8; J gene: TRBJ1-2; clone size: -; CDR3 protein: CASSSRTALDGYTF; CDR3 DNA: TGTGCCAGCAGCTCGAGGACGGCGTTGGATGGCTACACCTTC
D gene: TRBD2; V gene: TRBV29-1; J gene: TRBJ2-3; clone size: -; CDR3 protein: CSVLAGPDTQYF; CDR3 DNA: TGCAGCGTTCTAGCGGGGCCCGATACGCAGTATTTT
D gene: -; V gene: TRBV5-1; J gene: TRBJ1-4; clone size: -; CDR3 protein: CASSVQGLREKLFF; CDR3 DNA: TGCGCCAGCAGCGTTCAGGGCCTTCGGGAAAAACTGTTTTTT
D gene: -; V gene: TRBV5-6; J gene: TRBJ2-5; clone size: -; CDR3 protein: CASSLIGQQETQYF; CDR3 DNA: TGTGCCAGCAGCTTAATAGGGCAACAAGAGACCCAGTACTTC